This TCR beta chain was sequenced during a study of T cell repertoires in cytomegalovirus infection. With V trimmed by 2 bases and J by 4 bases, 7 bases remained unmatched. The CDR3 extends over 14 amino acids. Germline V gene data show CDR1 as DFQATT and CDR2 as SNEGSKA (reference sequence). TCRdb reprocessed the reads via MiXCR and lists one record per CDR3 protein. The table shows roughly 730,000 distinct CDR3 sequences, with around 35% occurring only once. With respect to this clonotype: Its antigen is unidentified.

The J gene is TRBJ1-2, the V gene TRBV20-1; 7 bases are shared with TRBD1. This sample comprised cultured PBMCs, obtained from culture after CMV antigen stimulation. The origin of this receptor is a human donor in good health (CMV status not recorded). Some clones in this sample may be carry-over from other donors' samples. As DNA, the CDR3 is TGCAGTGCTAGATTACCGGGACAGCTCTATGGCTACACCTTC. Translation gives CSARLPGQLYGYTF.